These 25 T cell receptor beta chains came from one sample sequenced in a study of memory CD4+ T cells and cytomegalovirus serostatus. Assay used: immunoSEQ multiplex PCR; TCRdb lists only in-frame clones, some missing. Among around 50,000 clones listed, about 74% were seen once. Single viable CD3+CD4+CD8-CD45RO+ cells were sorted as the memory CD4+ T cells. The sample was memory CD4+ T cells from blood. Every receptor here comes from an adult in good health and CMV-seropositive.

This chain uses TRBV5-1 with TRBJ1-3, with D tentatively TRBD1 (6 bases). Germline V gene lookup returns CDR1 SGHRS and CDR2 YFSETQ. The CDR3 sequence is 16 residues long. The germline V and J ends were trimmed by 0 bases and 4 bases, with 14 bases remaining between them. The DNA for the CDR3 is TGCGCCAGCAGCTTGGGGCCCACAGGGAAAGGAAACACCATATATTTT. Translating gives CASSLGPTGKGNTIYF.

This clone was detected only a few times. This chain connects TRBV2 to TRBJ1-3; D gene ambiguous. V lost 8 bases and J lost 4, with 12 bases in between. Germline CDR1 reads SNHLY; CDR2 reads FYNNEI. The CDR3 consists of 13 residues. The CDR3 coding sequence is TGTGCCAGCTCATGGGGATTCGGAAACACCATATATTTT. This translates into CASSWGFGNTIYF.

The DNA of the CDR3 is TGTGCCAGCGGAGACTACGAGCAGTACTTC. Encoded protein: CASGDYEQYF. The chain recombines TRBV11-2 with TRBJ2-7, with D uncertain. The V end lost 8 bases, the J end lost 3 bases, and 5 bases lay between the germline ends. The CDR3 is made up of 10 amino acids. Germline CDR1 and CDR2: SGHAT and FQNNGV. Together with reference TRBV11-2 and TRBJ2-7, the CDR3 gives the full variable domain: EAGVAQSPRYKIIEKRQSVAFWCNPISGHATLYWYQQILGQGPKLLIQFQNNGVVDDSQLPKDRFSAERLKGVDSTLKIQPAKLEDSAVYLCASGDYEQYFGPGTRLTVT.

The V gene is TRBV7-2, the J gene TRBJ2-5; 16 bases map to TRBD2. The germline V gene has CDR1 SGHTA and CDR2 FQGNSA. J was trimmed by 0 bases and V by 3 bases; bases with no gene match: 1. CDR3 length: 17 residues. The CDR3: CASSFGTSGGDQETQYF. The DNA for the CDR3 is TGTGCCAGCAGCTTCGGGACTAGCGGGGGGGACCAAGAGACCCAGTACTTC.

This clone was counted a single time. The CDR3 spells CASSPSGTGEGNTEAFF. The CDR3 DNA follows: TGCGCCAGCAGCCCCAGCGGGACAGGGGAGGGGAACACTGAAGCTTTCTTT. The chain joins TRBV5-1 to TRBJ1-1; TRBD1 matches 10 bases. The CDR3 runs 17 residues. The germline V gene has CDR1 SGHRS and CDR2 YFSETQ. J lost 1 base, V lost 4 bases, and 10 bases had no gene match.

This clone was recorded at least ten times. J is TRBJ2-3 and V is TRBV6-6; D is unresolved. The germline V gene encodes CDR1 MNHNY and CDR2 SVGAGI (reference sequence). CDR3 size: 12 residues. Trimming stripped 6 bases from V and 4 bases from J, with 8 bases between. The DNA of the CDR3 is TGTGCCAGCAGCCCCCAGGCAGATACGCAGTATTTT. Its protein product is CASSPQADTQYF.

This chain joins TRBV12-5 and TRBJ2-2; D uncertain. Germline CDR1 LGHNT, CDR2 FRNRAP. V lost 3 bases and J lost 2, with 10 bases in between. The CDR3 spans 15 residues. CDR3 region: CASGFFDGNTGELFF. The DNA for the CDR3 is TGTGCTAGTGGTTTTTTCGACGGCAACACCGGGGAGCTGTTTTTT.

J is TRBJ1-5 and V is TRBV2; D is uncertain. The length of the CDR3 is 14 residues. Germline CDR1 and CDR2: SNHLY and FYNNEI. Trimming took 4 bases from V and 1 from J, leaving 8 bases between them. The CDR3 reads CASSVPQSNQPQHF. The CDR3, as DNA: TGTGCCAGCAGTGTCCCACAAAGCAATCAGCCCCAGCATTTT.

This clone was seen a few times. V is TRBV4-1 and J is TRBJ1-1; possible D gene TRBD1, 5 bases. The CDR3 consists of 14 residues. V lost 0 bases and J 1 base, leaving 6 bases between the germline ends. Germline values: CDR1 MGHRA, CDR2 YSYEKL. Here the CDR3 DNA reads TGCGCCAGCAGCCAAGAACAGGAGAACACTGAAGCTTTCTTT. Protein sequence: CASSQEQENTEAFF.

Worth noting for this clone: A read error may account for a junction end that differs from germline. The CDR3, as DNA: TGTGCCAGTAGAAGATGGACGGAGAACACTGAGGCTTTCTTT. It specifies CASRRWTENTEAFF. The chain employs TRBV19 and TRBJ1-1; D remains ambiguous. The V gene's germline CDR1 is LNHDA and CDR2 SQIVND (reference sequence). The CDR3 sequence is 14 residues long.

This clone has only one observation. J is TRBJ1-6 and V is TRBV28; D remains unclear. CDR3 length: 16 amino acids. V was pared by 5 bases and J by 6 bases, with 17 bases between. The germline CDR1 and CDR2 sequences are MDHEN and SYDVKM. The CDR3 reads CASSGLRRRTNSPLHF. The CDR3 DNA follows: TGTGCCAGCAGTGGACTGCGACGGCGGACTAATTCACCCCTCCACTTT.

In this sample, this clone is medium-sized. This chain uses TRBV7-3 with TRBJ2-5, with D unclear. The V end was cut by 5 bases, the J end by 5 bases, with 9 bases between. In germline, CDR1 is SGHTA, CDR2 FQGTGA. This CDR3 is built from 12 residues. The CDR3 DNA reads TGTGCCAGCAGCCCGTCTGGGGAGACCCAGTACTTC. Residues: CASSPSGETQYF.

This clone turned up a few times. The J gene is TRBJ1-4, the V gene TRBV4-3, with a possible D match to TRBD1 (5 bases). V lost 1 base, J lost 2 bases, and 5 bases lay in between. In germline, CDR1 is LGHNA, CDR2 YSLEER. The CDR3 length is 14 residues. The CDR3 loop is CASSQGGTNEKLFF. The CDR3 DNA reads TGCGCCAGCAGCCAAGGGGGCACTAATGAAAAACTGTTTTTT.

V usage is TRBV7-9 and J usage is TRBJ2-2, with a possible D match to TRBD1 (5 bases). Germline CDR1 and CDR2: SEHNR and FQNEAQ (reference sequence). The CDR3 sequence is 15 residues long. The germline V and J ends were trimmed by 8 bases and 0 bases, with 13 bases remaining between them. The CDR3 sequence is CASRLGRSNTGELFF. CDR3 DNA sequence: TGTGCCAGCCGGTTGGGGCGTTCGAACACCGGGGAGCTGTTTTTT. Together with reference TRBV7-9 and TRBJ2-2, the CDR3 gives the full variable domain: DTGVSQNPRHKITKRGQNVTFRCDPISEHNRLYWYRQTLGQGPEFLTYFQNEAQLEKSRLLSDRFSAERPKGSFSTLEIQRTEQGDSAMYLCASRLGRSNTGELFFGEGSRLTVL.

V is TRBV25-1 and J is TRBJ2-3; D is unclear. This CDR3 spans 15 amino acids. The V end lost 3 bases, the J end lost 3 bases, and 13 bases lay between the germline ends. CDR1 is MGHDK and CDR2 is SYGVNS in the germline V gene. As DNA, the CDR3 is TGTGCCAGCAGTGATCCCCCCGCAGGTACAGATACGCAGTATTTT. This sequence encodes CASSDPPAGTDTQYF. Full variable domain (remainder filled in from reference TRBV25-1 and TRBJ2-3): EADIYQTPRYLVIGTGKKITLECSQTMGHDKMYWYQQDPGMELHLIHYSYGVNSTEKGDLSSESTVSRIRTEHFPLTLESARPSHTSQYLCASSDPPAGTDTQYFGPGTRLTVL.

The genes are TRBV5-1 and TRBJ2-7, with D possibly TRBD1 on 5 matching bases. The germline V gene has CDR1 SGHRS and CDR2 YFSETQ. Trimming shortened V by 4 bases and J by 2 bases, and 10 bases separated the two germline ends. The CDR3 totals 13 residues. The CDR3 sequence: CASSVTEPYEQYF. DNA for the CDR3: TGCGCCAGCAGCGTGACAGAGCCCTACGAGCAGTACTTC.

The gene calls are TRBV7-9 and TRBJ2-3; 10 bases line up with TRBD2. The CDR3 runs to 17 residues. The V gene's germline CDR1 is SEHNR and CDR2 FQNEAQ (reference sequence). The ends lost 4 bases at V and 1 base at J; junction bases unmatched: 8. The CDR3 DNA follows: TGTGCCAGCAGCTCCACGAGGGGGACTAGCGGCACAGATACGCAGTATTTT. As protein: CASSSTRGTSGTDTQYF.

This clone was detected only a few times. This chain joins TRBV11-2 and TRBJ2-7, with 9 bases identical to TRBD1. The CDR3 consists of 19 residues. Trimming at V came to 5 bases and at J to 2 bases, leaving 19 bases not matched to a gene. In germline, CDR1 is SGHAT, CDR2 FQNNGV. The CDR3 coding sequence is TGTGCCAGCAGCCCACTGAACCGGAACAGGGGGCTAACCCCCTACGAGCAGTACTTC. This translates into CASSPLNRNRGLTPYEQYF.

In its sample, this clone was seen once. This chain connects TRBV4-1 to TRBJ1-5, with D maybe TRBD1 (6 bases). The CDR3 consists of 18 residues. The V end lost 4 bases, the J end lost 2 bases, and 21 bases lay between the germline ends. The germline CDR1 and CDR2 sequences are MGHRA and YSYEKL. In nucleotides, the CDR3 is TGCGCCAGCAGCCCATGGGAGAGGGGGGAAGGGGGCAATCAGCCCCAGCATTTT. Its translation: CASSPWERGEGGNQPQHF.

This chain uses TRBV28 with TRBJ1-1; 8 bases are a match to TRBD1. The CDR3 runs 15 residues. The J segment lost 3 bases and the V segment lost 7 bases, leaving 10 bases of the junction unmatched. The germline V gene encodes CDR1 MDHEN and CDR2 SYDVKM. CDR3: CASIPAGGMDTEAFF. In DNA form, the CDR3 reads TGTGCCAGCATTCCAGCAGGGGGCATGGACACTGAAGCTTTCTTT.

The V gene is TRBV4-3, the J gene TRBJ2-2; perhaps D is TRBD1 or TRBD2 (7 bases each). The CDR3 contains 16 residues. Per the germline V gene, CDR1 is LGHNA and CDR2 is YSLEER. The V gene lost 4 bases and the J gene lost 5 bases, with 17 bases spanning the gap. CDR3 sequence: CASSPRAGGVTGELFF. Written as DNA, the CDR3 is TGCGCCAGCAGCCCCAGGGCAGGGGGGGTGACCGGGGAGCTGTTTTTT.

This chain links TRBV11-2 with TRBJ1-1; no clear D. The CDR3 has 14 residues. Germline CDR1 and CDR2: SGHAT and FQNNGV. V lost 3 bases and J lost 0, with 8 bases in between. The chain's CDR3 is CASSLNRMNTEAFF. CDR3 DNA sequence: TGTGCCAGCAGCTTGAACCGGATGAACACTGAAGCTTTCTTT.

The V call is TRBV19, the J call TRBJ2-2; D is unclear. Trimming stripped 0 bases from V and 4 bases from J, with 6 bases between. Germline-derived CDR1 and CDR2 are LNHDA and SQIVND (reference sequence). The CDR3 sequence is 14 residues long. Written as DNA, the CDR3 is TGTGCCAGTAGTATAGATTGGTCCACCGGGGAGCTGTTTTTT. This codes for CASSIDWSTGELFF. The variable domain in full, completed from reference TRBV19 and TRBJ2-2, reads DGGITQSPKYLFRKEGQNVTLSCEQNLNHDAMYWYRQDPGQGLRLIYYSQIVNDFQKGDIAEGYSVSREKKESFPLTVTSAQKNPTAFYLCASSIDWSTGELFFGEGSRLTVL.

The V call is TRBV6-6, the J call TRBJ1-5, with D perhaps TRBD1 (6 bases). Trimming removed 0 bases from V and 7 bases from J, with 16 bases in between. The CDR3 length is 16 residues. Germline values: CDR1 MNHNY, CDR2 SVGAGI (reference sequence). CDR3 residues: CASSYSSVGGRQPQHF. As DNA, the CDR3 is TGTGCCAGCAGTTACTCGAGTGTCGGGGGGCGGCAGCCCCAGCATTTT.

The chain recombines TRBV18 with TRBJ2-7; the D is unclear. The germline gives CDR1 KGHSH, CDR2 LQKENI. Trimming cost V 3 bases and J 2 bases, with 5 bases left between them. CDR3 length equals 12 residues. The CDR3 spells CASSPVPYEQYF. The CDR3 DNA follows: TGTGCCAGCTCACCCGTTCCCTACGAGCAGTACTTC.